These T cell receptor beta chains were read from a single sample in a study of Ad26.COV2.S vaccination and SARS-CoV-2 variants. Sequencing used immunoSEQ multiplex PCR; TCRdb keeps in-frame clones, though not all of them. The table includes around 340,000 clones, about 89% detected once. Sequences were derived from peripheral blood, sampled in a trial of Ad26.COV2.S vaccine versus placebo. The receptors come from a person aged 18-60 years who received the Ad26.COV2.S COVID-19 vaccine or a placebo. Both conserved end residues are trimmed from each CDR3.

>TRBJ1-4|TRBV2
ASMPGQGFVKLF
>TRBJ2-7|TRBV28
ASSLLAGTYEQY
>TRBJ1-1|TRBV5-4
ASSLDPDKAVAF
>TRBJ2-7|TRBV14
ASSQSAGWREQY
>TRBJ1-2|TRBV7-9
ASSRRDNYGYT
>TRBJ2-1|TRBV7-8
ASSFDRDSYNEQF
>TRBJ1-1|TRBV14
ASSRQVNTEAF
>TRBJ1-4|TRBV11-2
ASSALGLNEKLF
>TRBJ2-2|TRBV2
ASSEGTGITGELF
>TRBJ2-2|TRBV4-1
ASSQDIMAGELF
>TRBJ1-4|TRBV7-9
ASSSRFKLF
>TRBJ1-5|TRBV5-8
ASSAPGQGRNQPQH
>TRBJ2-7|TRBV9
ASSVGDTSSYEQY
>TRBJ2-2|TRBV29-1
SVAGGATGELF
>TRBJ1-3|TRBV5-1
ASSRVFSSGNTIY
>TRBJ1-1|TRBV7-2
ASSLLRENTEAF
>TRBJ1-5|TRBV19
ASSTDRDRNQPQH
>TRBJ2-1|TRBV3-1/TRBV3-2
ASSQAGTEEQF
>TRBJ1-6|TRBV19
ASSISDSPLH
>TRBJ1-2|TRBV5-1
ASSRPGQSNYGYT
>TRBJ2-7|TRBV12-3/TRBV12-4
ASRSSGSPFLY
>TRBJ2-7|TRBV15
ATSRDMGLAGYEQY
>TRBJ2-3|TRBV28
ASSGTALSADTQY
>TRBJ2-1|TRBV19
ASSAGTSENYNEQF
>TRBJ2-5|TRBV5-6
ASSFLRFRETQY
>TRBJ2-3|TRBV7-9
ASSLVGGPDTQY
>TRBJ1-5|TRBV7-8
ASSLGGQPQH
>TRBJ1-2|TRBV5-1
ASSLARRTGNYGYT
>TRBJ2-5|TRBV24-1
ATSPPGLAGSEETQY
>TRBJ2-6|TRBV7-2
ASRTQGTSGANVLT
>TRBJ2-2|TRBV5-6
ASSLLNVPGELF
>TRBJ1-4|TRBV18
ASSPLRTNEKLF
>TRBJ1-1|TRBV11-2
ASSLPGPTEAF
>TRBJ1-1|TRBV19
ASSITRDTEAF
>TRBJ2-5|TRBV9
ASSEGDRNQETQY
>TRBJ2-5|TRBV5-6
ASSFPTGTGGQETQY
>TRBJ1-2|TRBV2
ASISDRGAYGYT
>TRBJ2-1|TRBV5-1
ASSTGLAGVPQF
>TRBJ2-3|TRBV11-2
ASTYRGSTDTQY
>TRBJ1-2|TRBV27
ASSFSYRTGGGYT
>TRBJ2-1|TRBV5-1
ASSLRLAGDANEQF
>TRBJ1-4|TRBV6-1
ASSERTPNEKLF
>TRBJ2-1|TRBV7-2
ASSTGSNNEQF